This is a list of T cell receptor beta chains from one sample in a study of cytotoxic CD8 clonotypes in ibrutinib-treated CLL. The protocol was immunoSEQ multiplex PCR, while the TCRdb copy is restricted to in-frame clones and leaves out a portion. Counted here are hundreds of thousands of clones, 67% occurring once; the ten biggest clones make up about 5.9%. This specimen consisted of PBMCs, obtained after 36 months of ibrutinib treatment. The receptor set was obtained from a human donor with chronic lymphocytic leukemia. CDR3s include the opening cysteine and the closing phenylalanine or tryptophan. A D gene is named only where the DNA matches it firmly. Where a row states a size, it is once, few, many or the class of an expanded clone; other rows omit it.

>NA|TRBV27|NA|TRBJ2-1
CASSLAGTLGYNEQFF
TGTGCCAGCAGTTTAGCCGGGACTTTGGGTTACAATGAGCAGTTCTTC
>NA|TRBV9|NA|TRBJ2-1
CASSPSGGPTNLYNEQFF
TGTGCCAGCAGCCCCTCGGGGGGCCCGACCAACTTGTACAATGAGCAGTTCTTC
>TRBD1|TRBV4-1|NA|TRBJ2-7
CASSQARGLGEQYF
TGCGCCAGCAGCCAAGCCAGGGGGCTGGGCGAGCAGTACTTC
>NA|TRBV5-1|few|TRBJ2-5
CASSLGPGEETQYF
TGCGCCAGCAGCTTGGGTCCGGGGGAAGAGACCCAGTACTTC
>NA|TRBV5-1|few|TRBJ1-5
CASSLDSGFNQPQHF
TGCGCCAGCAGCTTGGACAGCGGATTCAATCAGCCCCAGCATTTT
>NA|TRBV18|NA|TRBJ2-7
CASSPYKFPSLGYEQYF
TGTGCCAGCTCACCATATAAGTTCCCTTCACTAGGGTACGAGCAGTACTTC
>NA|TRBV4-1|NA|TRBJ2-2
CASSQGWGPGELFF
TGCGCCAGCAGCCAAGGGTGGGGCCCCGGGGAGCTGTTTTTT
>NA|TRBV27|NA|TRBJ2-7
CASSLGDGTYEQYF
TGTGCCAGCAGTCTAGGGGACGGAACCTACGAGCAGTACTTC
>NA|TRBV18|NA|TRBJ2-5
CASSPGETQYF
TGTGCCAGCTCACCGGGCGAGACCCAGTACTTC
>NA|TRBV4-1|NA|TRBJ2-3
CASSQGLQGWSTDTQYF
TGCGCCAGCAGCCAAGGACTACAGGGTTGGAGCACAGATACGCAGTATTTT
>NA|TRBV2|few|TRBJ1-2
CASSASWVLENYGYTF
TGTGCCAGCAGTGCATCCTGGGTTTTGGAGAACTATGGCTACACCTTC
>TRBD1|TRBV4-1|NA|TRBJ1-5
CASSAHRGGQPQHF
TGCGCCAGCAGCGCGCACAGGGGAGGTCAGCCCCAGCATTTT
>NA|TRBV11-2|NA|TRBJ1-1
CASSLGTWLGEAFF
TGTGCCAGCAGCCTAGGGACCTGGTTAGGTGAAGCTTTCTTT
>NA|TRBV6-5|NA|TRBJ2-2
CASRQANTGELFF
TGTGCCAGCAGGCAGGCGAACACCGGGGAGCTGTTTTTT
>NA|TRBV11-2|few|TRBJ1-5
CASSPGLNQPQHF
TGTGCCAGCAGCCCAGGGCTAAATCAGCCCCAGCATTTT
>TRBD2|TRBV4-3|NA|TRBJ2-1
CASSQGLSAGGRGGLVF
TGCGCCAGCAGCCAAGGATTGAGTGCGGGAGGTCGTGGTGGGCTGGTCTTC
>NA|TRBV6-5|NA|TRBJ1-2
CASSSLINYGYTF
TGTGCCAGCAGTTCCCTTATTAACTATGGCTACACCTTC